The 10 T cell receptor beta chains below come from one sample, sequenced in a study of blood T cell repertoires in COVID-19. Repertoires were generated with immunoSEQ multiplex PCR, while TCRdb's copy carries only in-frame clones and drops some. The repertoire holds approximately 150,000 clones, over 70% seen once, with around 5.1% in the top ten. The sample comprised PBMCs or T cells enriched from blood (not recorded which). These receptors were obtained from a woman aged 40 to 50 with acute COVID-19.

The chain couples TRBV19 to TRBJ2-2, with TRBD1 as a possible D gene (6 bases). In germline, CDR1 is LNHDA, CDR2 SQIVND (reference sequence). Trimming pared 7 bases from V and 0 bases from J, leaving 12 bases between. The CDR3 spans 15 residues. The CDR3 nucleotides read TGTGCCAGTACCCCAGGGGTGGCGAACACCGGGGAGCTGTTTTTT. Residues: CASTPGVANTGELFF. The full variable domain, rest sourced from reference TRBV19 and TRBJ2-2, is DGGITQSPKYLFRKEGQNVTLSCEQNLNHDAMYWYRQDPGQGLRLIYYSQIVNDFQKGDIAEGYSVSREKKESFPLTVTSAQKNPTAFYLCASTPGVANTGELFFGEGSRLTVL.

This clone was seen a single time. The chain employs TRBV28 and TRBJ1-3; TRBD1 agrees at 7 bases. J was trimmed by 4 bases and V by 5 bases; bases with no gene match: 8. The length of the CDR3 is 15 residues. Germline-derived CDR1 and CDR2 are MDHEN and SYDVKM. CDR3 amino acids: CASSKTGARGNTIYF. The DNA of the CDR3 is TGTGCCAGCAGTAAAACAGGGGCAAGGGGAAACACCATATATTTT.

The rearrangement joins TRBV29-1 to TRBJ1-2; TRBD1 might be the D (5 bases). CDR3 size: 14 residues. V was pared by 4 bases and J by 5 bases, with 17 bases between. Germline V gene sequence: CDR1 SQVTM, CDR2 ANQGSEA. The CDR3: CSVAQDPTLYGYTF. CDR3 sequence (DNA): TGCAGCGTTGCACAGGATCCCACTCTTTATGGCTACACCTTC.

The V and J genes are TRBV5-1 and TRBJ1-1, with 11 bases aligning to TRBD1. This CDR3 is 15 amino acids long. V gave up 5 bases and J gave up 4 bases; unmatched junction bases: 7. CDR1 SGHRS and CDR2 YFSETQ come from the germline V gene. This chain's CDR3 is CASRALGTGGTEAFF. CDR3 bases: TGCGCCAGCAGGGCCTTGGGGACAGGGGGCACTGAAGCTTTCTTT.

This clone has a handful of counts. The chain carries TRBV29-1 and TRBJ2-7, with TRBD1 matching 7 bases. J lost 2 bases, V lost 4 bases, and 14 bases had no gene match. Germline CDR1 reads SQVTM; CDR2 reads ANQGSEA. The CDR3 covers 16 residues. The CDR3 DNA is TGCAGCGTTGCGGTATCGGGACAGTCCCAACCCTACGAGCAGTACTTC. Its translation is CSVAVSGQSQPYEQYF.

This clone was seen a handful of times. The chain carries TRBV7-3 and TRBJ2-2, with D possibly being TRBD2 (5 bases). CDR3 length: 14 amino acids. Germline lookup yields CDR1 SGHTA and CDR2 FQGTGA. The germline V and J ends were trimmed by 6 bases and 4 bases, with 12 bases remaining between them. The CDR3 DNA is TGTGCCAGCAGACTAGTGCCAGGCACCGGGGAGCTGTTTTTT. Translated: CASRLVPGTGELFF.

The rearrangement joins TRBV19 to TRBJ1-1; D may be TRBD1 (6 bases). The CDR3 runs 14 residues. From germline, CDR1 is LNHDA and CDR2 SQIVND (reference sequence). Trimming pared 4 bases from V and 6 bases from J, leaving 15 bases between. The CDR3 here is CASSTRGGRPEAFF. CDR3 bases: TGTGCCAGTAGTACAAGGGGGGGTAGGCCTGAAGCTTTCTTT.

The gene calls are TRBV14 and TRBJ2-2; 10 bases fit TRBD1. J lost 4 bases, V lost 0 bases, and 5 bases had no gene match. This CDR3 contains 17 residues. In germline, CDR1 is SGHDN, CDR2 FVKESK. In nucleotides, the CDR3 is TGTGCCAGCAGCCAAGATTATTGGACAGGGGGCACCGGGGAGCTGTTTTTT. Its protein is CASSQDYWTGGTGELFF.

The CDR3 DNA reads TGTGCCAGCAGCATCAACTCCTACGAGCAGTACTTC. Protein sequence: CASSINSYEQYF. The rearrangement links TRBV7-2 to TRBJ2-7; D remains unclear. The ends were cut back, 5 bases at V and 0 bases at J, with 5 bases in the middle. The CDR3 contains 12 residues. Germline V lookup: CDR1 SGHTA, CDR2 FQGNSA.

This rearrangement joins TRBV18 to TRBJ2-7; TRBD2 might be the D (6 bases). Germline V CDR1 and CDR2: KGHSH, LQKENI. Trimming removed 6 bases at V and 6 bases at J, with 12 bases between. The CDR3 length is 12 residues. CDR3 sequence (DNA): TGTGCCAGCTCCCGGGAGTCCGGCGAGCAGTACGTC. This translates into CASSRESGEQYV.